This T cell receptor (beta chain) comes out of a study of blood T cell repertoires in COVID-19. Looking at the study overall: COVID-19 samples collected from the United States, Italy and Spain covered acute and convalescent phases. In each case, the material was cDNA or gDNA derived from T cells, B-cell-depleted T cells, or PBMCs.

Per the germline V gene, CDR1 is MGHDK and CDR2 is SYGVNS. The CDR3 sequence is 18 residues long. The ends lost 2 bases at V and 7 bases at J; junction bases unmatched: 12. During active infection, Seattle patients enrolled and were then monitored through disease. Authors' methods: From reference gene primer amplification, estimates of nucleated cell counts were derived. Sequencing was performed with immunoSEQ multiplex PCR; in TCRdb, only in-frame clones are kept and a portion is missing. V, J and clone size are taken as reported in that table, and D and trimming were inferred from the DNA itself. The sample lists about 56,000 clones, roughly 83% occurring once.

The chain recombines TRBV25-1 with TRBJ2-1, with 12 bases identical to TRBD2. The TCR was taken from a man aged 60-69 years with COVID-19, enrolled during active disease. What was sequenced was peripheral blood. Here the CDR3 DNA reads TGTGCCAGCAGTGAAGGGCTAGCGGGAGGGCTACGCGCGAATGAGCAGTTCTTC. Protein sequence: CASSEGLAGGLRANEQFF.